This T cell receptor (beta chain) was found in a study of radiotherapy plus CTLA-4 blockade in lung cancer. About the study: Disease control was seen in 30% to 35% of patients, objective responses in 18%.

This CDR3 contains 15 residues. Germline values: CDR1 SGHNT, CDR2 YENEEA. V shed 5 bases and J 2 bases; nucleotides not matched to a gene: 7. Repertoires were generated with immunoSEQ multiplex PCR, while TCRdb's copy carries only in-frame clones and drops some. Of around 91,000 clones in the sample, about 86% were seen once. The rearrangement links TRBV11-3 to TRBJ2-7, with 9 positions matching TRBD1. The sequencing here drew on peripheral blood, taken from a patient treated with radiotherapy plus ipilimumab. The receptor's source is a human donor with non-small cell lung cancer that progressed on radiotherapy plus ipilimumab. CDR3 nucleotides: TGTGCCAGCAGCCCCGCCGGGACAGGGCCCTACGAGCAGTACTTC. Its protein product is CASSPAGTGPYEQYF. Together with reference TRBV11-3 and TRBJ2-7, the CDR3 gives the full variable domain: EAGVVQSPRYKIIEKKQPVAFWCNPISGHNTLYWYLQNLGQGPELLIRYENEEAVDDSQLPKDRFSAERLKGVDSTLKIQPAELGDSAVYLCASSPAGTGPYEQYFGPGTRLTVT.